This entry is about one TCR beta chain. As yet, its antigen is unknown. These data belong to a study of monozygotic twins with inflammatory bowel disease. Study-wide points: Whether twins were concordant or discordant made no difference to repertoire similarity, possibly from limited power. Researchers report that IBD patients shared fewer clonotypes with others than healthy twins, especially amid disease activity.

Used for each TCR library was roughly 3,700 ng of total RNA. TCRdb reprocessed the 5' RACE reads, with one entry per CDR3 protein and no DNA. The sample data list about 99,000 distinct CDR3 sequences. Germline-derived CDR1 and CDR2 are LGHNA and YNFKEQ. There are 16 residues in the CDR3. This receptor was obtained from a human donor with ulcerative colitis or Crohn's disease, or a healthy co-twin of an affected twin (not recorded which). The chain recombines TRBV4-2 with TRBJ2-5; no DNA is available, so the TRBD2 call from TCRdb remains unchecked. Sample: blood. The CDR3: CASSQGTSGRQETQYF.